This record looks at one T cell receptor beta chain sequence and its context. Its antigen is unidentified. Carried by the TCR beta cDNA libraries were unique molecular identifiers. Yield was some 500,000 cDNA molecules from 1 to 10 million T cells. TCRdb redid the calling of the PCR reads with MiXCR, one entry per CDR3 protein. The repertoire consists of 750,000 to 900,000 distinct CDR3 sequences, with about 43% occurring once and the leading ten covering approximately 4.4%. This entry is derived from a study of post-analysis software for immune sequencing data. On the study more broadly: Multiple sclerosis in the patients followed relapsing-remitting, secondary progressive and progressive-relapsing courses.

Overall study findings and caveats: Samples from one preparation batch, clustered by F measure, grouped strongly together. There was significantly lower normalized Chao1 diversity in multiple sclerosis patients than in controls.

The sample comprised blood. The TCR sequence derives from a girl aged 10 to 17 with multiple sclerosis.

CDR3 sequence (DNA): TGTGCCAGCAGTTTTTCGCCCAGGGGTTTAGCCAAAAACATTCAGTACTTC. Translated: CASSFSPRGLAKNIQYF. The rearrangement joins TRBV28 to TRBJ2-4, with a possible D match to TRBD1 (6 bases). Germline V gives CDR1 MDHEN, CDR2 SYDVKM. V lost 3 bases and J lost 0, with 15 bases in between. The CDR3 consists of 17 residues.